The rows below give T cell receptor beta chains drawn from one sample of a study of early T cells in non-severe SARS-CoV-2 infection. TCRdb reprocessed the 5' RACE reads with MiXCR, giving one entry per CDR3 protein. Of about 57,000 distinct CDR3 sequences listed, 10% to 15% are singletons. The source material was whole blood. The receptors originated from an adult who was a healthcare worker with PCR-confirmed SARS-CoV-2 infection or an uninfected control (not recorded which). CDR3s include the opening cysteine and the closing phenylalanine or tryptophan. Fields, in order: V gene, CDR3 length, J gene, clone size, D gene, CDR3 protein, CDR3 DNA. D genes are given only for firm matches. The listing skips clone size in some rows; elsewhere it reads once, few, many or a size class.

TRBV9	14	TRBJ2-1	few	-	CASSEGPQVHEQFF	TGTGCCAGCAGCGAGGGACCCCAGGTTCATGAGCAGTTCTTC
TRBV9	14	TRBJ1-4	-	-	CASSVGNFNEKLFF	TGTGCCAGCAGCGTAGGGAACTTTAATGAAAAACTGTTTTTT
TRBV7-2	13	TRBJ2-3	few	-	CASSPHRTDTQYF	TGTGCCAGCAGCCCCCACCGCACAGATACGCAGTATTTT
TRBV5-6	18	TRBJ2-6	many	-	CASSLWGLPLSGANVLTF	TGTGCCAGCAGCTTGTGGGGGCTCCCCCTCTCTGGGGCCAACGTCCTGACTTTC
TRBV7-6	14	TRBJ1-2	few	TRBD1	CASSIFGTAPGYTF	TGTGCCAGCAGCATATTCGGGACAGCTCCCGGCTACACCTTC
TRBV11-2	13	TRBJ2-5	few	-	CASSFPLGETQYF	TGTGCCAGCAGCTTTCCCCTAGGGGAGACCCAGTACTTC
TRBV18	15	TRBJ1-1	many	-	CASSPPKGSNTEAFF	TGTGCCAGCTCACCACCGAAAGGTTCGAACACTGAAGCTTTCTTT
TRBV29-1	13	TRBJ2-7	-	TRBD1	CSVWTGGSYEQYF	TGCAGCGTCTGGACAGGGGGTTCCTACGAGCAGTACTTC
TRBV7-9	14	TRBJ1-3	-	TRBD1	CASSRQGGGNTIYF	TGTGCCAGCAGCCGACAGGGAGGAGGAAACACCATATATTTT
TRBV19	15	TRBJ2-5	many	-	CASSMGWRSQETQYF	TGTGCCAGTAGTATGGGGTGGCGGTCACAAGAGACCCAGTACTTC
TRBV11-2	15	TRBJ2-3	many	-	CASSLDPGSADTQYF	TGTGCCAGCAGCTTAGACCCCGGTAGCGCAGATACGCAGTATTTT
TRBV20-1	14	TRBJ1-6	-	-	CSARAGKGDSPLHF	TGCAGTGCTAGGGCAGGGAAAGGGGATTCACCCCTCCACTTT
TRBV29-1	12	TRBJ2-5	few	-	CSVELGQETQYF	TGCAGCGTTGAACTTGGCCAAGAGACCCAGTACTTC
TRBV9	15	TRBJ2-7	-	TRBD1	CASSLGDRGLYEQYF	TGTGCCAGCAGCCTAGGTGACAGGGGGCTCTACGAGCAGTACTTC
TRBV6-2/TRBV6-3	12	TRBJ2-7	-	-	CASSFPSYEQYF	TGTGCCAGCAGCTTTCCCTCCTACGAGCAGTACTTC
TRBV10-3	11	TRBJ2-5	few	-	CAISDSETQYF	TGTGCCATCAGTGACTCAGAGACCCAGTACTTC
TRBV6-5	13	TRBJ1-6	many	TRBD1	CASKRTGASPLHF	TGTGCCAGCAAGCGGACAGGGGCCTCACCCCTCCACTTT
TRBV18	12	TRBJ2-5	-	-	CASSPIVETQYF	TGTGCCAGCTCGCCTATCGTAGAGACCCAGTACTTC
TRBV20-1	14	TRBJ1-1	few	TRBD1	CSARVRDRVPEAFF	TGCAGTGCTAGAGTCCGGGACAGGGTCCCTGAAGCTTTCTTT
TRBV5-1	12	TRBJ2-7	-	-	CASSTGPYEQYF	TGCGCCAGCAGCACGGGCCCCTACGAGCAGTACTTC
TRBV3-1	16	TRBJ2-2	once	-	CASSQDYGRANGELFF	TGTGCCAGCAGCCAAGATTATGGCAGGGCTAACGGGGAGCTGTTTTTT
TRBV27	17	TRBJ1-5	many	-	CASSLSLRQGGNQPQHF	TGTGCCAGCAGTTTATCGCTCCGGCAAGGAGGGAATCAGCCCCAGCATTTT
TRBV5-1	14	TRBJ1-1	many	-	CASSLVQMNTEAFF	TGCGCCAGCAGCTTGGTCCAGATGAACACTGAAGCTTTCTTT
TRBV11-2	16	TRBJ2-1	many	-	CASSLTLDGAYNEQFF	TGTGCCAGCAGCCTAACCTTAGACGGGGCCTACAATGAGCAGTTCTTC
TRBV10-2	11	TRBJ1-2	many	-	CASSIRGSYTF	TGCGCCAGCAGTATTCGGGGCAGCTACACCTTC
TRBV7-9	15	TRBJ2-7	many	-	CASSSAGARGYEQYF	TGTGCCAGCAGCTCAGCCGGGGCCAGGGGCTACGAGCAGTACTTC
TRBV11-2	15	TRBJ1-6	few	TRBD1	CASSLGQGANSPLHF	TGTGCCAGCAGCTTAGGACAGGGTGCGAATTCACCCCTCCACTTT
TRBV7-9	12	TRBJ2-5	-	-	CTSSTYQETQYF	TGTACCAGCAGCACCTACCAAGAGACCCAGTACTTC
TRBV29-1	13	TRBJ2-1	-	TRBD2	CSAISGAYNEQFF	TGCAGCGCCATTAGCGGGGCCTACAATGAGCAGTTCTTC
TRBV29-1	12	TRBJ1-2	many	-	CSVVAGAYGYTF	TGCAGCGTTGTGGCGGGGGCCTATGGCTACACCTTC
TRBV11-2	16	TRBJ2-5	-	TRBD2	CASSLGLALPQETQYF	TGTGCCAGCAGCTTAGGACTAGCCCTACCCCAAGAGACCCAGTACTTC
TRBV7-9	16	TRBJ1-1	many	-	CASSLLRTGERTEAFF	TGTGCCAGCAGCTTACTCAGGACGGGGGAACGGACTGAAGCTTTCTTT
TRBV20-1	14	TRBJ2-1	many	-	CSARGSNSYNEQFF	TGCAGTGCTAGAGGCAGTAACTCCTACAATGAGCAGTTCTTC
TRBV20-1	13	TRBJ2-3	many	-	CSARGSNTDTQYF	TGCAGTGCTAGAGGTAGCAACACAGATACGCAGTATTTT
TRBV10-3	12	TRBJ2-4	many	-	CAISESGDKEYF	TGTGCCATCAGTGAGTCGGGGGACAAGGAGTACTTC
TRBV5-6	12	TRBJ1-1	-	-	CASSAEGREAFF	TGTGCCAGCAGCGCGGAGGGCCGTGAAGCTTTCTTT
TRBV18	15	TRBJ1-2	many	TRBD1	CASSPGTGGGYGYTF	TGTGCCAGCTCACCAGGGACAGGGGGCGGCTATGGCTACACCTTC
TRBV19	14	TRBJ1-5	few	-	CASTSDSFNQPQHF	TGTGCCAGTACCTCCGACAGTTTCAATCAGCCCCAGCATTTT
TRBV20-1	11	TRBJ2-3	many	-	CSVRVTDTQYF	TGCAGCGTAAGAGTCACAGATACGCAGTATTTT